This entry concerns a single TCR beta chain. The source of the sample is a study of blood T cell repertoires in COVID-19. From germline, CDR1 is ENHRY and CDR2 SYGVKD. V lost 3 bases to trimming and J lost 6 bases, with 24 bases between them. There are 18 residues in the CDR3. In the source study's methods: Nucleated cell number was recorded as an estimate derived from reference gene primer amplification. Only in-frame clones appear in the TCRdb table, and some are missing; sequencing was by immunoSEQ multiplex PCR. From that table come the V and J calls and clone size; the DNA was used to work out D and trimming. This sample yields some 150,000 clones, of which approximately 80% are seen a single time; 9% to 10% belongs to the top ten.

This sequence was found in a woman in her fifties or sixties with acute or convalescent COVID-19. The chain carries TRBV10-3 and TRBJ2-4; D perhaps matches TRBD2 (7 bases). Sequencing was carried out using peripheral blood. DNA for the CDR3: TGTGCCATCAGTGATCCCATGCAGGGGAGGGCCAACGGAAACATTCAGTACTTC. This translates into CAISDPMQGRANGNIQYF.